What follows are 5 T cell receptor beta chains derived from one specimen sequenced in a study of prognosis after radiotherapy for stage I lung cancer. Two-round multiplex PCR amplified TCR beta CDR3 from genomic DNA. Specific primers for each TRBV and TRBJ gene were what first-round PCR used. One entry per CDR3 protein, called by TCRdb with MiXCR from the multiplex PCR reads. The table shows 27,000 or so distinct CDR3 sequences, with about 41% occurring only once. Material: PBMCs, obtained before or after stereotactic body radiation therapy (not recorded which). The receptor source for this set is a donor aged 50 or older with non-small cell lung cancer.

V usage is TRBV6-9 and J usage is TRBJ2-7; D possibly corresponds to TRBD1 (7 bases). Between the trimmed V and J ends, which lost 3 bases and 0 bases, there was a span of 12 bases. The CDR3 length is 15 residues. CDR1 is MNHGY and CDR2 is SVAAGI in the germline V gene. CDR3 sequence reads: CASSYAGQRSYEQYF. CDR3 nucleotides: TGTGCCAGCAGTTACGCGGGACAGCGCTCCTACGAGCAGTACTTC.

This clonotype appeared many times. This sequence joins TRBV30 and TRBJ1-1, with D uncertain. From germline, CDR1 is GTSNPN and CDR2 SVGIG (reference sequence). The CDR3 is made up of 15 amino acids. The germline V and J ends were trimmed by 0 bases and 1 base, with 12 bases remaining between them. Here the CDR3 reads CAWSVGSPENTEAFF. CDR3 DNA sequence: TGTGCCTGGAGTGTAGGGTCACCCGAGAACACTGAAGCTTTCTTT.

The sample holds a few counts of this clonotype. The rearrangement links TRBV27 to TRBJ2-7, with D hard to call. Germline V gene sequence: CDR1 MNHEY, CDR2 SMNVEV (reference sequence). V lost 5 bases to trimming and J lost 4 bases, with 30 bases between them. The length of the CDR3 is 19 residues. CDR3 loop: CASSPPPPIRSSFLYEQYF. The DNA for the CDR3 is TGTGCCAGCAGTCCCCCCCCCCCTATTAGGTCTAGTTTCCTTTACGAGCAGTACTTC.

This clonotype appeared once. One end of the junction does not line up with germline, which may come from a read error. DNA for the CDR3: TGCAGTGCTAGGGGGGGACAGGGCGGCTATAATTCACCGCTCAACTTT. It codes for CSARGGQGGYNSPLNF. This chain connects TRBV20-1 to TRBJ1-6, with TRBD1 matching 9 bases. From germline, CDR1 is DFQATT and CDR2 SNEGSKA (reference sequence). The CDR3 is 16 residues long.

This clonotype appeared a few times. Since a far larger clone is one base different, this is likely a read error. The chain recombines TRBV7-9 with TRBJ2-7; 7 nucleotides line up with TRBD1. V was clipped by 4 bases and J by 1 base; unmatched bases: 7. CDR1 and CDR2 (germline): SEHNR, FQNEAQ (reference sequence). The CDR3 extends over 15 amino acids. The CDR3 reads CASSSGQVVSYEQYF. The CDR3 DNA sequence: TGTGCCAGCAGCTCCGGACAGGTAGTATCCTACGAGCAGTACTTC.